These T cell receptor beta chains were read from a single sample in a study of regulatory T cells in long-lasting Graves disease. MiXCR, applied by TCRdb to the multiplex PCR reads, yields one record per CDR3 protein. The sample includes roughly 430,000 distinct CDR3 sequences, about 15% of them seen just once. In addition, the sample was reused for a study of T cells in Graves' hyperthyroidism and ophthalmopathy.

Source: peripheral blood mononuclear cells (PBMCs), taken at new diagnosis, from a patient treated with antithyroid drugs. These receptors were collected from a woman aged 25 to 45 with Graves disease. CDR3s include the opening cysteine and the closing phenylalanine or tryptophan. The order of the fields is D gene, clone size, J gene, V gene, CDR3 DNA, CDR3 protein. A D gene is named only where the DNA matches it firmly. Size is omitted from some rows. Given values are once, few, many or a class for expanded clones.

.	few	TRBJ1-1	TRBV7-9	TGTGCCAGCAGCATCGTAGAGAACACTGAAGCTTTCTTT	CASSIVENTEAFF
.	.	TRBJ2-3	TRBV4-1	TGCGCCAGCAGCCAAGAATTAAGCACAGATACGCAGTATTTT	CASSQELSTDTQYF
.	many	TRBJ1-1	TRBV24-1	TGTGCCACCAGTGATTATCAGGGTGGGAAAGCTTTCTTT	CATSDYQGGKAFF
.	many	TRBJ1-5	TRBV15	TGTGCCACCAGCAGAGATGGGGGGAATCAGCCCCAGCATTTT	CATSRDGGNQPQHF
.	many	TRBJ2-6	TRBV29-1	TGCAGCGTTGAAGAACCCTCTGGGGCCAACGTCCTGACTTTC	CSVEEPSGANVLTF
.	.	TRBJ1-6	TRBV27	TGTGCCAGCAGTTTTGTACCCCGGGGTTATAATTCACCCCTCCACTTT	CASSFVPRGYNSPLHF
.	many	TRBJ2-1	TRBV20-1	TGCAGTGCTACCCCCCCAACCGGGGGAACCTACAATGAGCAGTTCTTC	CSATPPTGGTYNEQFF
.	many	TRBJ2-4	TRBV3-1	TGTGCCAGCAGCCAATACACAAAAAACATTCAGTACTTC	CASSQYTKNIQYF
.	many	TRBJ2-7	TRBV18	TGTGCCAGCTCACCACCGGCACCGACTCCCAATGGTGAGCAGTACTTC	CASSPPAPTPNGEQYF
.	many	TRBJ2-1	TRBV2	TGTGCCAGCAGTGTAACTAACTCGGGTGAGCAGTTCTTC	CASSVTNSGEQFF
.	few	TRBJ2-5	TRBV20-1	TGCAGTGCTCCGCAGGGATCGCAAGAGACCCAGTACTTC	CSAPQGSQETQYF
.	few	TRBJ1-3	TRBV15	TGTGCCACCAGCAGCCCCTTTGGGTTTGGAAACACCATATATTTT	CATSSPFGFGNTIYF
.	few	TRBJ2-2	TRBV18	TGTGCCAGCTCACGCCCTCCCGCGAACACCGGGGAGCTGTTTTTT	CASSRPPANTGELFF
TRBD2	few	TRBJ2-2	TRBV20-1	TGCAGTGCTAGAGATCAGGGACTAGCGGGAGGCAACACCGGGGAGCTGTTTTTT	CSARDQGLAGGNTGELFF
.	.	TRBJ1-5	TRBV20-1	TGCAGTGCATCAGACAGCAATCAGCCCCAGCATTTT	CSASDSNQPQHF
TRBD2	.	TRBJ2-3	TRBV5-1	TGCGCCAGCAGCCACGGACTAGCGGGAGGTGGAGATACGCAGTATTTT	CASSHGLAGGGDTQYF
TRBD2	few	TRBJ2-2	TRBV7-2	TGTGCCAGCAGCTTAGATGCTAGCGGGAGGGCCGGCACCGGGGAGCTGTTTTTT	CASSLDASGRAGTGELFF
.	few	TRBJ2-3	TRBV15	TGTGCCACCAGCAGAGTGGCTGCGTCGGTTCCAGATACGCAGTATTTT	CATSRVAASVPDTQYF
.	many	TRBJ2-2	TRBV20-1	TGCAGAAAAAAAGGCCCGCGGAAGTGGAGCACCGGGGAGCTGTTTTTT	CRKKGPRKWSTGELFF
TRBD2	many	TRBJ2-7	TRBV2	TGTGCCAGCAGTCAACTAGCGGGAGGGAGCGAGCAGTACTTC	CASSQLAGGSEQYF
.	many	TRBJ1-1	TRBV10-3	TGTGCCATCATGGGGGCGAACACTGAAGCTTTCTTT	CAIMGANTEAFF
.	few	TRBJ2-3	TRBV9	TGTGCCAGCAGCTCTGGTGACGGTGGGGTGATGTGGCCAGATACGCAGTATTTT	CASSSGDGGVMWPDTQYF
TRBD2	.	TRBJ2-1	TRBV20-1	TGCAGTGCTAGACCCGCTCCGGGACTAGCGGGAGGAGGCTCCTACAATGAGCAGTTCTTC	CSARPAPGLAGGGSYNEQFF
TRBD1	many	TRBJ2-5	TRBV12-3/TRBV12-4	TGTGCCAGCAGTCCCGACTTAGGACAGGTAGTCGAGACCCAGTACTTC	CASSPDLGQVVETQYF
TRBD1	many	TRBJ2-7	TRBV10-3	TGTGCCATCAGTGAGGGGACAGGGGGATTCTACGAGCAGTACTTC	CAISEGTGGFYEQYF
TRBD2	few	TRBJ2-1	TRBV5-1	TGCGCCAGCACCGTAGCGGGAGGGAGATACAATGAGCAGTTCTTC	CASTVAGGRYNEQFF
.	many	TRBJ2-3	TRBV6-1	TGTGCCAGCAGTGCCTCAGACACAGATACGCAGTATTTT	CASSASDTDTQYF
TRBD1	many	TRBJ2-7	TRBV2	TGTGCCAGCAGTGAAGCGGACAGGGGGTATGCGTACGAGCAGTACTTC	CASSEADRGYAYEQYF
TRBD2	many	TRBJ2-7	TRBV11-2	TGTGCCAGCAGCTTCCGGACTAGCGGGTCCTACGAGCAGTACTTC	CASSFRTSGSYEQYF
.	.	TRBJ2-7	TRBV2	TGTGCCAGCAAGGGGGACACTCGCTACGAGCAGTACTTC	CASKGDTRYEQYF
.	many	TRBJ1-2	TRBV2	TGTGCCAGCAGCCAGGGTTCGGGGTCTGGCTACACCTTC	CASSQGSGSGYTF
.	few	TRBJ2-1	TRBV24-1	TGTGCCACCAGTGATTCCTCCGGGGGCTCCTACAATGAGCAGTTCTTC	CATSDSSGGSYNEQFF
.	many	TRBJ2-5	TRBV14	TGTGCCAGCAGAGGGACTGCCTCAGTAGAGACCCAGTACTTC	CASRGTASVETQYF
TRBD1	.	TRBJ2-1	TRBV19	TGTGCCAGTAGTATAGGGGGACAGTCTCCCTACAATGAGCAGTTCTTC	CASSIGGQSPYNEQFF
.	many	TRBJ1-1	TRBV6-1	TGTGCCAGCATCACCCCGCCAGGGACTGAAGCTTTCTTT	CASITPPGTEAFF
.	.	TRBJ2-1	TRBV7-8	TGTGCCAGCAGCTTAGCCCTGGAGCCCAATGAGCAGTTCTTC	CASSLALEPNEQFF
.	few	TRBJ2-1	TRBV19	TGTGCCAGTACCACCCGGGACACCCGAGGGGATGAGCAGTTCTTC	CASTTRDTRGDEQFF
.	.	TRBJ1-2	TRBV7-9	TGTGCCAGCAGCTTATCAGGGGATGGCTATGGCTACACCTTC	CASSLSGDGYGYTF
TRBD1	.	TRBJ2-5	TRBV19	TGTGCCAGTAGTATCTCCCAGGGGACAGTTCAAGAGACCCAGTACTTC	CASSISQGTVQETQYF
TRBD1	many	TRBJ1-2	TRBV20-1	TGCAGTGCTAGAAACCGCAGGGGGCAGAAGTATGGCTACACCTTC	CSARNRRGQKYGYTF
.	few	TRBJ2-5	TRBV3-1	TGTGCCAGCAGCCAAGGGAGCACCGACGGGGAGACCCAGTACTTC	CASSQGSTDGETQYF
TRBD2	many	TRBJ2-3	TRBV28	TGTGCCAGCAGTCTAGGCGCTAGCGGCGCCTCAGATACGCAGTATTTT	CASSLGASGASDTQYF
.	many	TRBJ1-4	TRBV7-2	TGTGCCAGCAGCTTAGGAAATGTAGCCGAAAAACTGTTTTTT	CASSLGNVAEKLFF
TRBD1	many	TRBJ1-2	TRBV12-3/TRBV12-4	TGTGCCAGCAGCCCAGGGGGGGGAGGACGGCTCTATGGCTACACCTTC	CASSPGGGGRLYGYTF
TRBD1	many	TRBJ2-1	TRBV18	TGTGCCAGCTCGCCTAACAGGGGTAGCTCCTACAATGAGCAGTTCTTC	CASSPNRGSSYNEQFF
.	many	TRBJ2-7	TRBV7-9	TGTGCCAGCAGCTTAGCCAGGAGCTCCTACGAGCAGTACTTC	CASSLARSSYEQYF
TRBD1	few	TRBJ2-2	TRBV11-3	TGTGCCAGCAGTCGGACAGGGGGCCTCCGAAACACCGGGGAGCTGTTTTTT	CASSRTGGLRNTGELFF
TRBD2	many	TRBJ2-3	TRBV28	TGTGCCAGCGTTGGGACCGTACTAGCGGGAGCAGATACGCAGTATTTT	CASVGTVLAGADTQYF
.	many	TRBJ2-3	TRBV7-3	TGTGCCAGCAGCCCCAACTCGGGGCTTCGCACAGATACGCAGTATTTT	CASSPNSGLRTDTQYF
.	.	TRBJ2-1	TRBV7-9	TGTGCCAGCAGCCAAGGGACGGTTAAGTTCTTC	CASSQGTVKFF
.	few	TRBJ1-6	TRBV20-1	TGCAGTGCCAGGACCCGCCGTAATTCACCCCTCCACTTT	CSARTRRNSPLHF
.	many	TRBJ2-7	TRBV7-8	TGTGCCAGCAGCTTTTGGGCCAACCAGGGACTGAACTCCTACGAGCAGTACTTC	CASSFWANQGLNSYEQYF
TRBD1	few	TRBJ1-4	TRBV25-1	TGTGCCAGCAGTGGGACAGGGAGAACGCCTAATGAAAAACTGTTTTTT	CASSGTGRTPNEKLFF
.	few	TRBJ1-4	TRBV30	TGTGCCTGGAGTGTTCGTGGATTGGGGGAAAAACTGTTTTTT	CAWSVRGLGEKLFF
TRBD1	few	TRBJ1-3	TRBV5-1	TGCGCCAGCAGCTTGGAGGGGACAGGGGGCGGAAACACCATATATTTT	CASSLEGTGGGNTIYF